The entry below describes one T cell receptor beta chain. No antigen is known for it. The stimulus was lysate of CMV-infected fibroblasts, around 9.3 ug/mL. CD40L/CD69 double-negative CD45RO-high memory CD4+ T cells were collected. Stimulated PBMCs had first been depleted of CD8+ T cells. Sequencing used immunoSEQ version 4 in survey mode. Sequencing used immunoSEQ multiplex PCR; TCRdb keeps in-frame clones, though not all of them. In the table there are roughly 28,000 clones, roughly 75% of which are singletons. There are 14 residues in the CDR3. Germline CDR1 reads SNHLY; CDR2 reads FYNNEI. V was cut by 7 bases and J by 0 bases, with 12 bases left in between. These data belong to a study of persistence of HIV-infected CD4 T cells. Looking at the study overall: Isolated cells were CMV- and HIV-1 Gag-responding CD4+ T cells.

This specimen consisted of CD4+ T cells sorted from PBMCs after approximately 19-hour stimulation, obtained from a patient who received antiretroviral therapy. This clonotype was sampled from an adult woman with HIV who was CMV-seropositive. V and J are TRBV2 and TRBJ1-1; D uncertain. The CDR3 here is CASIIGQVNTEAFF. DNA for the CDR3: TGTGCCAGCATAATTGGGCAAGTGAACACTGAAGCTTTCTTT. The full variable domain, with the rest looked up from reference TRBV2 and TRBJ1-1, is EPEVTQTPSHQVTQMGQEVILRCVPISNHLYFYWYRQILGQKVEFLVSFYNNEISEKSEIFDDQFSVERPDGSNFTLKIRSTKLEDSAMYFCASIIGQVNTEAFFGQGTRLTVV.